This TCR beta chain emerged from a study of Graves' ophthalmopathy and Graves' hyperthyroidism. Overall study: Stable hyperthyroidism was defined by absence of ophthalmopathy within 18 months of follow-up.

Whole-study findings and limits: Discriminating ophthalmopathy from stable hyperthyroidism, a 13-signature model attained a sensitivity of around 87% and a specificity of approximately 77%. Ophthalmopathy progression was predicted with 55% to 71% sensitivity and 72% to 80% specificity.

Per the germline V gene, CDR1 is SGHVS and CDR2 is FQNEAQ. This CDR3 contains 12 residues. From RNA, the CDR3 regions of TCR beta chains were amplified and sequenced. First-round RT-PCR employed HTBI primers, with a second-round multiplex PCR after it. TCRdb reprocessed the multiplex PCR reads via MiXCR and lists one record per CDR3 protein. The table has over a million distinct CDR3 sequences, 35% to 40% seen once. Patients were left out if they had other autoimmune diseases, uncontrolled infections, pregnancy or lactation. This clonotype has at least ten counts. Its matching antigen is unknown. Germline and junction disagree at one end, which may indicate a read error.

This receptor was taken from an adult man with Graves' hyperthyroidism. The sample taken for sequencing was peripheral blood or thyroid tissue (not recorded which). The chain joins TRBV7-8 to TRBJ2-7, with D unclear. CDR3 amino acids: CASSHSTYEQYF. The CDR3 DNA reads TGTGCCAGCAGCCACTCTACCTACGAGCAATACTTC. Full variable domain (outside the CDR3, taken from reference TRBV7-8 and TRBJ2-7): GAGVSQSPRYKVAKRGQDVALRCDPISGHVSLFWYQQALGQGPEFLTYFQNEAQLDKSGLPSDRFFAERPEGSVSTLKIQRTQQEDSAVYLCASSHSTYEQYFGPGTRLTVT.